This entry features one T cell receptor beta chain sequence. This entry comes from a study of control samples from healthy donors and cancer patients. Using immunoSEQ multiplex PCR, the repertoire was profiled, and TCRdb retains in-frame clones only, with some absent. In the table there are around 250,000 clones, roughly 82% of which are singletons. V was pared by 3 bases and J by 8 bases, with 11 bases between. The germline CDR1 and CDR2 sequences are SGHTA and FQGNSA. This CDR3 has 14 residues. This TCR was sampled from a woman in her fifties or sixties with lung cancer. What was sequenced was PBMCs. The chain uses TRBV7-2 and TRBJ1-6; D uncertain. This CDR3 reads CASSFSRLDSPLHF. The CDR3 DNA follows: TGTGCCAGCAGCTTTTCTCGTTTAGATTCACCCCTCCACTTT. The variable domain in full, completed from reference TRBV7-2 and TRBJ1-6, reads GAGVSQSPSNKVTEKGKDVELRCDPISGHTALYWYRQSLGQGLEFLIYFQGNSAPDKSGLPSDRFSAERTGGSVSTLTIQRTQQEDSAVYLCASSFSRLDSPLHFGNGTRLTVT.